Following are 2 T cell receptor beta chains from one sample sequenced in a study of T cell repertoires in cytomegalovirus infection. Each CDR3 protein is one row after TCRdb ran MiXCR on the reads. Seen here are about 830,000 distinct CDR3 sequences, around a third observed once, and the top ten hold under 15%. The antigens for these receptors are not known. This specimen was cultured CD8+ T cells from PBMCs, taken from culture after CMV antigen stimulation. The receptors were sampled from a human donor in good health (CMV status not recorded). Some clones in this sample may be carry-over from other donors' samples.

In its sample, this clonotype was seen once. J is TRBJ2-1 and V is TRBV24-1; TRBD1 might be the D (7 bases). The germline gives CDR1 KGHDR, CDR2 SFDVKD. V was trimmed by 2 bases and J by 10 bases, leaving 20 bases between them. The CDR3 sequence is 16 residues long. For the CDR3, the DNA is TGTGCCACCAGTGATTCTAGCAGGGGGGCCGTATGGGAGCAGTTCTTC. Translating gives CATSDSSRGAVWEQFF.

V gene TRBV12-5 combines with J gene TRBJ2-5; TRBD2 might be the D (6 bases). CDR3 length: 17 residues. Germline V gene data show CDR1 as LGHNT and CDR2 as FRNRAP. Trimming shortened V by 3 bases and J by 0 bases, and 17 bases separated the two germline ends. The CDR3 here is CASGFVTEGEYQETQYF. The CDR3 coding sequence is TGTGCTAGTGGTTTCGTCACGGAGGGAGAGTACCAAGAGACCCAGTACTTC.